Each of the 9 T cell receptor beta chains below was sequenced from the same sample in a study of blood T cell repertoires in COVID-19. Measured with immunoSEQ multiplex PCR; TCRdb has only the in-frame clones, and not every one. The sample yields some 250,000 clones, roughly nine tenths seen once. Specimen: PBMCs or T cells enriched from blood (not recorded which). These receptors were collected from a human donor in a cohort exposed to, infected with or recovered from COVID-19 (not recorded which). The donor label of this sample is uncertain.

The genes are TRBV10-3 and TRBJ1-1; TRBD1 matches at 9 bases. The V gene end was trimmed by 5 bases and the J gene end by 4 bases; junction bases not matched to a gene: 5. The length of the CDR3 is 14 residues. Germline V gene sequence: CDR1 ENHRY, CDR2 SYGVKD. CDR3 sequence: CAISYADRGTEAFF. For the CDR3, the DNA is TGTGCCATCAGTTACGCGGACAGGGGCACTGAAGCTTTCTTT.

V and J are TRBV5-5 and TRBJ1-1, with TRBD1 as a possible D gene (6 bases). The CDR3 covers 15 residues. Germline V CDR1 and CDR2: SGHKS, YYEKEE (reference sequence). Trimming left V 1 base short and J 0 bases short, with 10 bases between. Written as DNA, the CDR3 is TGTGCCAGCAGCTTGTCAGGGGTGATGAACACTGAAGCTTTCTTT. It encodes CASSLSGVMNTEAFF.

CDR3 loop: CASSYSGSRSGELFF. Here the CDR3 DNA reads TGTGCCAGCAGTTACTCGGGCAGTCGGTCCGGGGAGCTGTTTTTT. The V gene is TRBV6-5, the J gene TRBJ2-2, with unresolved D. The CDR3 runs 15 residues. The ends were cut back, 0 bases at V and 6 bases at J, with 11 bases in the middle. The germline CDR1 and CDR2 sequences are MNHEY and SVGAGI.

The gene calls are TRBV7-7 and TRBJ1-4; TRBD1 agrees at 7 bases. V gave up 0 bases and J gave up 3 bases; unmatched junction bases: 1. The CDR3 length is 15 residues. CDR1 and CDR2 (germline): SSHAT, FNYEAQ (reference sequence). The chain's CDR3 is CASSLAQGANEKLFF. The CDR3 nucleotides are TGTGCCAGCAGCTTAGCGCAGGGGGCTAATGAAAAACTGTTTTTT.

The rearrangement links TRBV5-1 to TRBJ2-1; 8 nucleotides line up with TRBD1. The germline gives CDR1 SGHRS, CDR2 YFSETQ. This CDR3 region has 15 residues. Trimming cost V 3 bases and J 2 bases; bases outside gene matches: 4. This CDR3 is CASSSIQGAYNEQFF. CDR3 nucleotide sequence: TGCGCCAGCAGCTCCATACAGGGGGCCTACAATGAGCAGTTCTTC.

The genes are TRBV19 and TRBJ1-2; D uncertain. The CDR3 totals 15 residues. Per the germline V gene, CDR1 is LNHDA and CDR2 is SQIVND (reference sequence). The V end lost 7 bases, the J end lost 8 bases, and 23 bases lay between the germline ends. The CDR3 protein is CASTNGGSLGKGYTF. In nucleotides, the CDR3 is TGTGCCAGTACCAACGGAGGATCCCTTGGCAAAGGCTACACCTTC.

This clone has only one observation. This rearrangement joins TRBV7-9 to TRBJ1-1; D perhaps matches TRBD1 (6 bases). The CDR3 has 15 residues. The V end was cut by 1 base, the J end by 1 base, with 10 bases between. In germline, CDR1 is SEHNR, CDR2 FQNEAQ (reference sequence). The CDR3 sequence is CASSLVARGNTEAFF. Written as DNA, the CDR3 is TGTGCCAGCAGCTTAGTCGCCAGGGGGAACACTGAAGCTTTCTTT.

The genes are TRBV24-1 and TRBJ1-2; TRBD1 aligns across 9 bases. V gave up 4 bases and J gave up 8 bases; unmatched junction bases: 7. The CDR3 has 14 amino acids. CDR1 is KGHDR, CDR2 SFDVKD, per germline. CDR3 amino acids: CATSDQGQGSGYTF. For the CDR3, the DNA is TGTGCCACCAGTGACCAGGGACAGGGTTCGGGCTACACCTTC.

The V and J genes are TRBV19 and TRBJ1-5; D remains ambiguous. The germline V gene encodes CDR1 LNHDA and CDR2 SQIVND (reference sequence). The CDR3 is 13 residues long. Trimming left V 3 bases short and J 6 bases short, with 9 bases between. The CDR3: CASSMAGSQPQHF. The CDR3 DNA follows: TGTGCCAGTAGTATGGCCGGGAGTCAGCCCCAGCATTTT.